The 14 T cell receptor beta chains listed next were all sequenced from one sample in a study of persistence of HIV-infected CD4 T cells (TCRdb year 2020). No antigens are known for them. The immunoSEQ hsTCRB assay version 4 in survey mode was used to sequence TCRbeta repertoires from genomic DNA. The table was pulled from immuneACCESS by TCRdb, which kept in-frame rearrangements only. Such tables lose some clones; where checked, under half of the loss comes from unresolved V genes, and the rest has no known cause. In this sample the table shows more than 30,000 clones, about 81% of which occur a single time. Around 6% of the sample is in the top ten clones. The treatment or condition label on this specimen signifies: suppressive antiretroviral therapy. Cells were stimulated with lysates of CMV-infected fibroblasts at roughly 10 ug/mL. Nonresponding CD40L-negative CD69-negative CD45RO-high memory CD4+ T cells were sorted as memory populations depleted of antigen-responding cells.

The input for sequencing was CD4+ T cells sorted from PBMCs after roughly 18-hour stimulation, taken from a patient who received antiretroviral therapy. The sample's cell subset or site label is to be understood as: CD40L-CD69- CD45RO-high memory CD4 T cells not responding to CMV lysate. Receptors were obtained from an adult woman with HIV who was CMV-seropositive.

This chain uses TRBV5-1 with TRBJ2-1, with a weak D call TRBD2 (6 bases). Germline values: CDR1 SGHRS, CDR2 YFSETQ. Trimming removed 2 bases from V and 3 bases from J, with 12 bases in between. The CDR3 runs to 15 residues. In nucleotides, the CDR3 is TGCGCCAGCAGCTTTTCGGGACTCGGCTACAATGAGCAGTTCTTC. Translation: CASSFSGLGYNEQFF.

The chain carries TRBV6-1 and TRBJ1-2; D unclear. This CDR3 comprises 14 residues. The V gene's germline CDR1 is MNHNS and CDR2 SASEGT. Trimming took off 2 bases at V and 4 bases at J, with 11 bases between the two ends. CDR3 amino acids: CASSELPGVYGYTF. CDR3 DNA: TGTGCCAGCAGTGAACTCCCAGGAGTCTATGGCTACACCTTC.

The V call is TRBV19, the J call TRBJ1-6; 7 bases are a match to TRBD1. The CDR3 has 16 residues. Germline V lookup: CDR1 LNHDA, CDR2 SQIVND (reference sequence). V dropped 4 bases and J dropped 3; count of bases not matched to a gene: 6. The CDR3 DNA is TGTGCCAGTAGTACTTCGGGACAGCTCTATAATTCACCCCTCCACTTT. Amino acids: CASSTSGQLYNSPLHF.

The chain has TRBV12-3 or TRBV12-4 and TRBJ2-4; either TRBD1 or TRBD2 may fit D (5 bases each). CDR3 length: 13 amino acids. Between the trimmed V and J ends, which lost 5 bases and 7 bases, there was a span of 12 bases. The CDR3 protein is CASSPGRGNIQYF. The CDR3 region has the DNA TGTGCCAGCAGTCCCGGACGGGGCAACATTCAGTACTTC.

V usage is TRBV5-1 and J usage is TRBJ2-3; D gene ambiguous. V shed 0 bases and J shed 0 bases, with 14 bases lying between them. Germline CDR1 SGHRS, CDR2 YFSETQ. CDR3 size: 17 residues. CDR3 sequence reads: CASSLGSGLPSTDTQYF. The CDR3 DNA sequence: TGCGCCAGCAGCTTGGGCTCAGGCCTCCCTAGCACAGATACGCAGTATTTT. Combining the CDR3 with reference TRBV5-1 and TRBJ2-3 gives the whole variable domain KAGVTQTPRYLIKTRGQQVTLSCSPISGHRSVSWYQQTPGQGLQFLFEYFSETQRNKGNFPGRFSGRQFSNSRSEMNVSTLELGDSALYLCASSLGSGLPSTDTQYFGPGTRLTVL.

J is TRBJ1-5 and V is TRBV4-3; D call uncertain. The V end lost 0 bases, the J end lost 2 bases, and 11 bases lay between the germline ends. The CDR3 runs to 16 residues. Germline assignment: CDR1 LGHNA and CDR2 YSLEER. The CDR3 here is CASSQDLAVGNQPQHF. The CDR3 DNA follows: TGCGCCAGCAGCCAAGATTTGGCGGTCGGCAATCAGCCCCAGCATTTT.

The chain employs TRBV7-3 and TRBJ2-3; D not resolved. Germline V gene lookup returns CDR1 SGHTA and CDR2 FQGTGA. Between the trimmed V and J ends, which lost 2 bases and 5 bases, there was a span of 5 bases. This CDR3 spans 12 amino acids. The chain's CDR3 is CASSLSGDTQYF. DNA for the CDR3: TGTGCCAGCAGCTTATCTGGAGATACGCAGTATTTT.

The chain combines TRBV2 with TRBJ1-1; 7 nucleotides align to TRBD1. Germline V gene data show CDR1 as SNHLY and CDR2 as FYNNEI. The CDR3 runs to 16 residues. V shed 5 bases, J shed 5 bases, and the junction held 14 bases outside the gene matches. In DNA, the CDR3 is TGTGCCAGCAGTCCCCTAAAACAGGGGATAGGGACTGAAGCTTTCTTT. Translation: CASSPLKQGIGTEAFF. Together with reference TRBV2 and TRBJ1-1, the CDR3 gives the full variable domain: EPEVTQTPSHQVTQMGQEVILRCVPISNHLYFYWYRQILGQKVEFLVSFYNNEISEKSEIFDDQFSVERPDGSNFTLKIRSTKLEDSAMYFCASSPLKQGIGTEAFFGQGTRLTVV.

The gene calls are TRBV29-1 and TRBJ1-2, with a tentative D call TRBD1 (5 bases). Germline lookup yields CDR1 SQVTM and CDR2 ANQGSEA. The CDR3 spans 13 residues. V was shortened by 6 bases and J by 3 bases, with 14 bases between the two germline ends. The CDR3, as DNA: TGCAGCGTGGGGGGAGACTCATACTATGGCTACACCTTC. It codes for CSVGGDSYYGYTF. The variable domain in full, with the rest retrieved from reference TRBV29-1 and TRBJ1-2, is SAVISQKPSRDICQRGTSLTIQCQVDSQVTMMFWYRQQPGQSLTLIATANQGSEATYESGFVIDKFPISRPNLTFSTLTVSNMSPEDSSIYLCSVGGDSYYGYTFGSGTRLTVV.

This chain connects TRBV6-6 to TRBJ1-2; maybe TRBD1 (6 bases). The germline gives CDR1 MNHNY, CDR2 SVGAGI (reference sequence). The V end was cut by 0 bases, the J end by 6 bases, with 8 bases between. The CDR3 spans 13 residues. This CDR3 reads CASSYSAGDGYTF. The CDR3 DNA reads TGTGCCAGCAGTTACTCGGCAGGGGATGGCTACACCTTC.

The V gene is TRBV5-6, the J gene TRBJ1-4; TRBD1 is a possible D gene (5 bases). The V gene's germline CDR1 is SGHDT and CDR2 YYEEEE. Deletions cut 4 bases from V and 7 bases from J, with 23 bases between. The CDR3 totals 17 residues. CDR3 sequence reads: CASSRRAGTVGLEKLFF. CDR3 in DNA: TGTGCCAGCAGCCGAAGGGCAGGGACGGTCGGTCTTGAAAAACTGTTTTTT.

The chain carries TRBV2 and TRBJ2-1; TRBD1 matches 8 bases. The CDR3 runs to 14 residues. V was pared by 7 bases and J by 7 bases, with 9 bases of the junction left unmatched. CDR1 is SNHLY and CDR2 is FYNNEI in the germline V gene. The CDR3 nucleotides are TGTGCCAGCACGTTGGACAGGGCGCGGAATGAGCAGTTCTTC. Amino acid sequence: CASTLDRARNEQFF. Based on the CDR3 plus reference TRBV2 and TRBJ2-1, the full variable domain is EPEVTQTPSHQVTQMGQEVILRCVPISNHLYFYWYRQILGQKVEFLVSFYNNEISEKSEIFDDQFSVERPDGSNFTLKIRSTKLEDSAMYFCASTLDRARNEQFFGPGTRLTVL.

This sequence joins TRBV7-2 and TRBJ2-3; maybe TRBD2 (5 bases). The germline V and J ends were trimmed by 3 bases and 3 bases, with 19 bases remaining between them. The CDR3 is 17 residues long. The germline V gene has CDR1 SGHTA and CDR2 FQGNSA. CDR3 sequence: CASSLNLLAFGTDTQYF. CDR3 nucleotide sequence: TGTGCCAGCAGCTTGAATCTTTTAGCGTTTGGTACAGATACGCAGTATTTT.

The V and J genes are TRBV12-5 and TRBJ1-1; 8 bases align to TRBD1. The CDR3 sequence is 13 residues long. The V segment lost 6 bases and the J segment 4 bases; nucleotides outside the gene matches: 4. Germline CDR1 and CDR2: LGHNT and FRNRAP. CDR3 nucleotide sequence: TGTGCTAGTGGGGACAGGGTAAGCACTGAAGCTTTCTTT. Translating it yields CASGDRVSTEAFF.